The 12 T cell receptor beta chains presented below share a single source sample, sequenced in a study of HIV-infected patients and healthy controls. cDNA was made from roughly 500 ng RNA using alpha and beta constant primers. Using multiplexing indices, alpha and beta chain libraries were generated apart by chain-specific third strand synthesis. MiXCR, applied by TCRdb to the 5' RACE reads, yields one record per CDR3 protein. The sample comprises fewer than 6,500 distinct CDR3 sequences, under 30% of which are singletons, and 24% rests with the top ten. Whole blood was used without fractionation, so all unsorted peripheral T cells were included. This specimen was blood, taken before antiretroviral therapy. These receptors were taken from an adult with HIV infection.

By sample share, this clonotype is medium-sized (0.01 to 0.1%). The rearrangement links TRBV20-1 to TRBJ2-7; D may be TRBD1 (6 bases). V was clipped by 3 bases and J by 4 bases, with 13 bases between them. This CDR3 has 13 residues. Germline V gene lookup returns CDR1 DFQATT and CDR2 SNEGSKA (reference sequence). In DNA, the CDR3 is TGCAGTGCTAGGAACAGGGCGAGGTACGAGCAGTACTTC. This gives the protein CSARNRARYEQYF.

This CDR3 reads CASSLEDNYGYTF. Here the CDR3 DNA reads TGTGCCAGCAGTTTGGAGGATAACTATGGCTACACCTTC. The J gene is TRBJ1-2, the V gene TRBV12-3 or TRBV12-4; D remains unclear. Trimming shortened V by 3 bases and J by 1 base, and 6 bases separated the two germline ends. The CDR3 extends over 13 amino acids.

The chain uses TRBV30 and TRBJ2-7, with 7 bases that match TRBD1. The CDR3 has 19 residues. Unmatched junction bases numbered 19, after V lost 1 base and J lost 1 base. Per germline, CDR1 GTSNPN and CDR2 SVGIG (reference sequence). Here the CDR3 DNA reads TGTGCCTGGAGTGCCCCACCAGGGGGTTCGGGGTTTAATTCCTACGAGCAGTACTTC. Translation gives CAWSAPPGGSGFNSYEQYF.

This clonotype was counted many times. V gene TRBV6-2 or TRBV6-3 combines with J gene TRBJ1-6; no reliable D call. V shed 2 bases and J shed 11 bases, with 7 bases lying between them. Germline CDR1 is MNHEY and CDR2 is SVGEGT. The CDR3 spans 12 residues. The CDR3 reads CASSYEGPPLHF. CDR3 in DNA: TGTGCCAGCAGTTACGAGGGCCCACCCCTCCACTTT.

In its sample, this clonotype ranks as medium-sized. The J gene is TRBJ1-5, the V gene TRBV19; TRBD1 is a possible D gene (5 bases). The CDR3 has 16 amino acids. V lost 11 bases and J 3 bases, leaving 23 bases between the germline ends. Germline values: CDR1 LNHDA, CDR2 SQIVND (reference sequence). For the CDR3, the DNA is TGTGCCTCCGGTCCTCGATTGAGTGGGACCAATCAGCCCCAGCATTTT. Translated, it gives CASGPRLSGTNQPQHF.

This clonotype was found many times. The chain joins TRBV12-3 or TRBV12-4 to TRBJ1-4; a weak D match, TRBD1 (6 bases). Between the trimmed V and J ends, which lost 0 bases and 3 bases, there was a span of 29 bases. This CDR3 has 22 amino acids. In DNA form, the CDR3 reads TGTGCCAGCAGTTTAGCGGCACGGAACAGGGCCATTTTGAGTGGGGCTAATGAAAAACTGTTTTTT. Translating gives CASSLAARNRAILSGANEKLFF.

This clonotype was detected a few times. This chain joins TRBV30 and TRBJ1-5; D ambiguous. Trimming left V 2 bases short and J 4 bases short, with 9 bases between. The CDR3 spans 13 residues. Germline V CDR1 and CDR2: GTSNPN, SVGIG (reference sequence). Here the CDR3 DNA reads TGTGCCTGGAGTTTGGACCGAAATCAGCCCCAGCATTTT. Protein sequence: CAWSLDRNQPQHF.

This clonotype showed up just a few times. The genes are TRBV11-2 and TRBJ2-7; D tentatively reads TRBD1 or TRBD2 (5 bases each). With 1 base removed from V and 3 bases from J, the gap between germline ends came to 13 bases. The CDR3 covers 15 residues. Germline CDR1 and CDR2: SGHAT and FQNNGV. The CDR3 DNA follows: TGTGCCAGCAGCTTAGGGGGGACGGCCTTCTACGAGCAGTACTTC. This encodes CASSLGGTAFYEQYF.

By sample share, this clonotype is medium-sized (0.01 to 0.1%). CDR3 loop: CASSLGGTASNQPQHF. As DNA, the CDR3 is TGTGCCAGCAGCTTAGGGGGGACAGCTAGCAATCAGCCCCAGCATTTT. This rearrangement joins TRBV11-2 to TRBJ1-5; the match to TRBD1 covers 7 bases. Germline trimming cut 1 base from V and 0 bases from J; bases unmatched to any gene: 3. In germline, CDR1 is SGHAT, CDR2 FQNNGV. The CDR3 runs to 16 residues. Filled out from reference TRBV11-2 and TRBJ1-5, the complete variable domain reads EAGVAQSPRYKIIEKRQSVAFWCNPISGHATLYWYQQILGQGPKLLIQFQNNGVVDDSQLPKDRFSAERLKGVDSTLKIQPAKLEDSAVYLCASSLGGTASNQPQHFGDGTRLSIL.

This clonotype was detected ten times or more. The genes are TRBV20-1 and TRBJ1-1; 7 bases align to TRBD1. With V trimmed by 3 bases and J by 2 bases, 6 bases remained unmatched. The germline gives CDR1 DFQATT, CDR2 SNEGSKA (reference sequence). There are 14 residues in the CDR3. The CDR3 DNA sequence: TGCAGTGCTAGGGACAGGTCTCGAAACACTGAAGCTTTCTTT. It is translated as CSARDRSRNTEAFF.

The genes are TRBV3-1 and TRBJ2-7; D tentatively fits TRBD1 or TRBD2 (5 bases each). The CDR3 is 17 residues long. V was pared by 1 base and J by 2 bases, with 18 bases between. In germline, CDR1 is LGHDT, CDR2 YNNKEL (reference sequence). As DNA, the CDR3 is TGTGCCAGCAGCCAAGGCCAATGGGGGTTCAGGGCCTACGAGCAGTACTTC. Protein: CASSQGQWGFRAYEQYF.

This clonotype was counted a few times. V and J are TRBV5-4 and TRBJ1-2; D remains ambiguous. V was clipped by 0 bases and J by 5 bases, with 8 bases between them. This CDR3 has 13 amino acids. Per the germline V gene, CDR1 is SGHNT and CDR2 is YYREEE (reference sequence). CDR3 DNA: TGTGCCAGCAGCTTGGAGGCAGATTATGGCTACACCTTC. It translates to CASSLEADYGYTF. Based on the CDR3 plus reference TRBV5-4 and TRBJ1-2, the full variable domain is ETGVTQSPTHLIKTRGQQVTLRCSSQSGHNTVSWYQQALGQGPQFIFQYYREEENGRGNFPPRFSGLQFPNYSSELNVNALELDDSALYLCASSLEADYGYTFGSGTRLTVV.